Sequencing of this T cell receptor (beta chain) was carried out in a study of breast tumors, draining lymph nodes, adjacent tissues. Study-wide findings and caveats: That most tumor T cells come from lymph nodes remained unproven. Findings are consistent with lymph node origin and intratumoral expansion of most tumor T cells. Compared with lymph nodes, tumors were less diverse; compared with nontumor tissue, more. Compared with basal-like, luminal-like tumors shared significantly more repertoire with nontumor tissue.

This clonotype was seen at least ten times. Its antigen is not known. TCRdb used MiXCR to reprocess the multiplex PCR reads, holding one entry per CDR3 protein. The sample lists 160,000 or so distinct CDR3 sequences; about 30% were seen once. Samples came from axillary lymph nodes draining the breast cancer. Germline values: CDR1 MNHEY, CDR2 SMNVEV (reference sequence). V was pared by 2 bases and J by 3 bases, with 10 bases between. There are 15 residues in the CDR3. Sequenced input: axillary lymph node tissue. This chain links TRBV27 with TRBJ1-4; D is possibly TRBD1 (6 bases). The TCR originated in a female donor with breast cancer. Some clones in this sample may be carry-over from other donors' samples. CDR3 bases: TGTGCCAGCAGTTTAGGGGGGGCGGCTAATGAAAAACTGTTTTTT. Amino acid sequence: CASSLGGAANEKLFF.